This entry lists 3 T cell receptor beta chains sequenced from one sample in a study of patients and donors after allogeneic stem cell transplantation. TCRdb ran MiXCR on the RT-PCR reads and lists one entry per CDR3 protein. The sample yields about a million distinct CDR3 sequences, approximately 19% seen once. Sequencing was performed on blood, either unsorted or a sorted T cell fraction (not recorded which). The source is a human donor who was either an allogeneic HSCT recipient or a stem cell or donor lymphocyte infusion donor (not recorded which). It is not recorded whose cells these are; they may come from a transplant donor.

This clonotype was counted only a few times. The V and J genes are TRBV27 and TRBJ1-6; TRBD1 might be the D (5 bases). Germline CDR1 MNHEY, CDR2 SMNVEV (reference sequence). Trimming stripped 6 bases from V and 0 bases from J, with 12 bases between. The CDR3 runs 16 residues. The CDR3 DNA follows: TGTGCCAGCAGCCCTAACAGGTTCTCCTATAATTCACCCCTCCACTTT. Encoded protein: CASSPNRFSYNSPLHF.

The V gene is TRBV13, the J gene TRBJ2-1; 10 bases line up with TRBD2. Germline V lookup: CDR1 PRHDT, CDR2 FYEKMQ (reference sequence). Trimming took 5 bases from V and 7 from J; bases not matched to a gene: 17. This CDR3 contains 18 residues. The CDR3 DNA sequence: TGTGCCAGCAGCCAGAACCCCTGGACTAGCGGAGGAGTGAATGAGCAGTTCTTC. The encoded protein is CASSQNPWTSGGVNEQFF. Drawing the rest from reference TRBV13 and TRBJ2-1, the complete variable domain is AAGVIQSPRHLIKEKRETATLKCYPIPRHDTVYWYQQGPGQDPQFLISFYEKMQSDKGSIPDRFSAQQFSDYHSELNMSSLELGDSALYFCASSQNPWTSGGVNEQFFGPGTRLTVL.

This clonotype has a handful of counts. The J gene is TRBJ2-7, the V gene TRBV6-5, with D tentatively TRBD2 (5 bases). The germline CDR1 and CDR2 sequences are MNHEY and SVGAGI. The CDR3 spans 11 residues. The germline V and J ends were trimmed by 8 bases and 7 bases, with 12 bases remaining between them. The CDR3 region is CASGRNREQYF. CDR3 DNA: TGTGCCAGCGGGAGAAATCGGGAGCAGTACTTC.